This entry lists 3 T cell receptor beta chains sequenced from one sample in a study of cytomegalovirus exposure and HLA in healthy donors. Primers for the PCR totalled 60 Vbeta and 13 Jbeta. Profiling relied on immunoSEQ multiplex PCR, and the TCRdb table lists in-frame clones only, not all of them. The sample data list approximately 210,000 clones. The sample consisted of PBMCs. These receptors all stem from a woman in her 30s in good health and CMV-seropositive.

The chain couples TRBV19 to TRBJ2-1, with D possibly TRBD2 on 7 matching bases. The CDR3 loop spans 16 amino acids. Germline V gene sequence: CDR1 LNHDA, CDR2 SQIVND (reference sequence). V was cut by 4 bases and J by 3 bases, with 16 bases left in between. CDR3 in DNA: TGTGCCAGTAGTAATGAGGGGGGGACGGGCTACAATGAGCAGTTCTTC. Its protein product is CASSNEGGTGYNEQFF. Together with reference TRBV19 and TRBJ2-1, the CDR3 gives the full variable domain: DGGITQSPKYLFRKEGQNVTLSCEQNLNHDAMYWYRQDPGQGLRLIYYSQIVNDFQKGDIAEGYSVSREKKESFPLTVTSAQKNPTAFYLCASSNEGGTGYNEQFFGPGTRLTVL.

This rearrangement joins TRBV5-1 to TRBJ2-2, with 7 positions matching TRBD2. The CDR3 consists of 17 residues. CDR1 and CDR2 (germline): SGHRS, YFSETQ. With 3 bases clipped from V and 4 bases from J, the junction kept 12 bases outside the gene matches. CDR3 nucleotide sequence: TGCGCCAGCAGCTCTACCCTCGGGAGCGGGGCCACCGGGGAGCTGTTTTTT. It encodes CASSSTLGSGATGELFF.

In DNA form, the CDR3 reads TGTGCCAGCAGTGGACGCCCGGACAGGGTTGGAGAAAAACTGTTTTTT. Translated: CASSGRPDRVGEKLFF. The gene calls are TRBV2 and TRBJ1-4; 8 bases agree with TRBD1. Trimming took 4 bases from V and 8 from J; bases not matched to a gene: 12. The CDR3 spans 16 residues. Germline-derived CDR1 and CDR2 are SNHLY and FYNNEI.